Listed here is a single T cell receptor beta chain. V was pared by 4 bases and J by 2 bases, with 12 bases between. The length of the CDR3 is 14 residues. The germline gives CDR1 SGHDN, CDR2 FVKESK. The data originate from a study of PD-1 blockade in mismatch repair-deficient tumors. The repertoire was sequenced with immunoSEQ multiplex PCR; TCRdb's copy has only in-frame clones and lacks some. The sample includes fewer than 100,000 clones, over 75% seen only once; the top ten take 2.6%. PCR or immunohistochemistry showed mismatch repair deficiency in every enrolled patient. This TCR was recovered from an adult with mismatch repair-deficient cancer. The sequenced sample was peripheral blood, obtained 12 weeks after starting pembrolizumab. The chain joins TRBV14 to TRBJ2-7; D ambiguous. This CDR3 reads CASSPRLDTYEQYF. CDR3 nucleotide sequence: TGTGCCAGCAGCCCAAGACTGGATACCTACGAGCAGTACTTC.